Sequencing of this T cell receptor beta chain was carried out in a study of blood T cell repertoires in COVID-19. Whole-study context: T cells, B-cell-depleted T cells, or PBMCs supplied cDNA or gDNA.

Germline values: CDR1 SGHRS, CDR2 YFSETQ. CDR3 length equals 16 residues. The ends lost 3 bases at V and 5 bases at J; junction bases unmatched: 10. Produced via immunoSEQ multiplex PCR; TCRdb's table is partial and in-frame only. The top ten clones hold 0.6% to 0.9% of a sample with roughly 180,000 clones, around 95% of them seen once. The rearrangement joins TRBV5-1 to TRBJ2-5; TRBD1 aligns across 10 bases. Sequenced sample: peripheral blood. The origin of this receptor is a man aged 30-40 years with COVID-19, enrolled during active disease. The CDR3, as DNA: TGCGCCAGCAGCTCCTTAGACAGGGGGCAGGGCGAGACCCAGTACTTC. Translating it yields CASSSLDRGQGETQYF. Supplemented by reference TRBV5-1 and TRBJ2-5, the full variable domain reads KAGVTQTPRYLIKTRGQQVTLSCSPISGHRSVSWYQQTPGQGLQFLFEYFSETQRNKGNFPGRFSGRQFSNSRSEMNVSTLELGDSALYLCASSSLDRGQGETQYFGPGTRLLVL.